The rows below give T cell receptor beta chains drawn from one sample of a study of blood T cell repertoires in COVID-19. Sequenced by immunoSEQ multiplex PCR; TCRdb stores in-frame clones only, minus some. The table lists around 120,000 clones, under 80% of them singletons, with under 3% in the top ten. The specimen sequenced was peripheral blood. Receptors were obtained from a man in his fifties with acute or convalescent COVID-19. Both conserved end residues are part of each CDR3. The D gene is left open where the match is weak. Size is stated for part of the rows, as once, few or many counts, or as a class when the clone is expanded.

NA NA TRBJ2-7 TRBV7-2 CASTPLPGGVSYEQYF TGTGCCAGCACTCCGCTACCCGGGGGAGTTTCCTACGAGCAGTACTTC
NA NA TRBJ1-5 TRBV6-5 CASSSAGFYYDQPQHF TGTGCCAGCAGTTCCGCTGGCTTCTACTACGACCAGCCCCAGCATTTT
NA NA TRBJ1-3 TRBV5-1 CASSPGQNGNTIYF TGCGCCAGCAGCCCTGGACAGAATGGAAACACCATATATTTT
TRBD1 NA TRBJ2-7 TRBV7-9 CASSLVGGQGDEQYF TGTGCCAGCAGCTTAGTAGGCGGACAGGGGGACGAGCAGTACTTC
TRBD2 NA TRBJ2-1 TRBV2 CASSDPSGGRNEQFF TGTGCCAGCAGTGACCCGAGCGGGGGGCGGAATGAGCAGTTCTTC
NA NA TRBJ2-7 TRBV12-3/TRBV12-4 CASDSSAGIEQYF TGTGCCAGCGACAGTTCCGCGGGGATCGAGCAGTACTTC
NA NA TRBJ2-1 TRBV6-5 CASSYGRGYNEQFF TGTGCCAGCAGTTACGGGCGGGGATACAATGAGCAGTTCTTC
TRBD1 NA TRBJ1-1 TRBV7-2 CASSLVGTGNTEAFF TGTGCCAGCAGCTTAGTTGGGACAGGGAACACTGAAGCTTTCTTT
NA NA TRBJ1-3 TRBV11-2 CASSLVSGPSGNTIYF TGTGCCAGCAGCTTAGTATCTGGCCCCTCTGGAAACACCATATATTTT
TRBD1 NA TRBJ1-1 TRBV4-2 CASSQRDSMDESFF TGTGCCAGCAGCCAGCGGGACAGCATGGACGAGTCTTTCTTT
TRBD1 few TRBJ1-2 TRBV6-5 CASTLDRDYGYTF TGTGCCAGCACCTTGGACAGGGACTATGGCTACACCTTC
NA NA TRBJ2-5 TRBV12-3/TRBV12-4 CASSLNSQETQYF TGTGCCAGCAGTTTAAACAGCCAAGAGACCCAGTACTTC
NA NA TRBJ1-6 TRBV6-1 CASSEATGYSPLHF TGTGCCAGCAGTGAAGCTACAGGCTATTCACCCCTCCACTTT
NA NA TRBJ1-1 TRBV27 CASSLAGGGTEAFF TGTGCCAGCAGTTTGGCCGGGGGGGGCACTGAAGCTTTCTTT
NA few TRBJ2-7 TRBV4-1 CASSQGAWGLSSYEQYF TGCGCCAGCAGCCAAGGCGCTTGGGGGCTGAGCTCCTACGAGCAGTACTTC
NA NA TRBJ1-2 TRBV2 CASSAGGVGYTF TGTGCCAGCAGTGCAGGAGGGGTCGGCTACACCTTC
TRBD2 NA TRBJ2-5 TRBV6-5 CASSYATSGGWETQYF TGTGCCAGCAGTTACGCAACTAGCGGGGGGTGGGAGACCCAGTACTTC
NA NA TRBJ1-1 TRBV7-3 CASSLRGRSDTEAFF TGTGCCAGCAGCCTCCGGGGGAGAAGCGACACTGAAGCTTTCTTT
NA few TRBJ2-6 TRBV5-5 CASSLSGVPGANVLTF TGTGCCAGCAGCTTGTCAGGGGTACCTGGGGCCAACGTCCTGACTTTC